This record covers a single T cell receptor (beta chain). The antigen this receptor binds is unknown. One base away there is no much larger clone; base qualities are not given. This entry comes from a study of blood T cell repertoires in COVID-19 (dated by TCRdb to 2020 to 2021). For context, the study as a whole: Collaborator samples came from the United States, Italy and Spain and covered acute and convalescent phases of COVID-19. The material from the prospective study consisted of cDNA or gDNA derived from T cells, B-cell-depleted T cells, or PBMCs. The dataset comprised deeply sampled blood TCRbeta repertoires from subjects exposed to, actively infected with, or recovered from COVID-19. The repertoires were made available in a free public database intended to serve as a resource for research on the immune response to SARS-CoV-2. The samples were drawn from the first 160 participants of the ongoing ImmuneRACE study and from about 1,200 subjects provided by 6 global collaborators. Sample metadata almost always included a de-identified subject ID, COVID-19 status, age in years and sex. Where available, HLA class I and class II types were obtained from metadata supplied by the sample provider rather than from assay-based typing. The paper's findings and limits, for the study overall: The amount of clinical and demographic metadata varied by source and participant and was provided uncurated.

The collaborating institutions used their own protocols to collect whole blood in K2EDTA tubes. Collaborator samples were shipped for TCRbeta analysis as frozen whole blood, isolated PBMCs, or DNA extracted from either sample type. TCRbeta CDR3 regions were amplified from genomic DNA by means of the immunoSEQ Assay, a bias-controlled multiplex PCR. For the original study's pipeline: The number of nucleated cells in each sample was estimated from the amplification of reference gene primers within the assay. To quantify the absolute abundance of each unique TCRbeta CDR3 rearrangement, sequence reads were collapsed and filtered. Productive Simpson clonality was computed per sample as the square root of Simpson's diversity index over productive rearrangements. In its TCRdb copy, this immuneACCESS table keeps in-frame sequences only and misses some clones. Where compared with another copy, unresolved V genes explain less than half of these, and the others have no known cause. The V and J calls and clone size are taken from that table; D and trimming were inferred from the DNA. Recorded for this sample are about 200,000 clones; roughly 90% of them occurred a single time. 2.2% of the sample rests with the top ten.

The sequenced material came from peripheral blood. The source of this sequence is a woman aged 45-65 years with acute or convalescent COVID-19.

The DNA sequence reads TGCGCCAGCAGCTCGCAGGGAACCCCGAACACTGAAGCTTTCTTT. Translated, it gives CASSSQGTPNTEAFF. The chain couples TRBV5-1 to TRBJ1-1; TRBD1 is a possible D gene, resting on 5 matching bases. For CDR1 and CDR2, the germline V gene lists SGHRS and YFSETQ. The CDR3 numbers 15 residues from cysteine through phenylalanine. The retained sequence is limited to the CDR3, 45 bases, with the frame set at the first base. V is pared back by 3 bases and J by 1 base, with 13 bases lying between the germline termini.